This T cell receptor (beta chain) was retrieved from a study of shared clonotypes between healthy human individuals. Study overall: Researchers assigned three CD4 naive, three CD4 memory, two CD8 naive and one CD8 memory plate to each donor.

In the original processing: There were no quality scores in the junction-only immunoSEQ sequences, so filtering differed. Data came from immunoSEQ multiplex PCR; TCRdb stores just in-frame clones and leaves some out. That table furnishes V, J and clone size, whereas the DNA furnished D and trimming. The sample contains about 1.5 million clones, 95% to 99% of which appear only once. CDR1 and CDR2 from the germline V gene are LNHDA and SQIVND (reference sequence). The CDR3 is made up of 17 amino acids. Trimming stripped 4 bases from V and 2 bases from J, with 15 bases between. This sequence joins TRBV19 and TRBJ2-6; D could derive from TRBD1 or TRBD2 (5 bases each). This TCR derives from a man under 40 in good health. The sequenced sample consisted of naive CD4+ T cells sorted from blood. Subset in this sample: CD45RA+ positively selected. The CDR3 sequence: CASSKSVMGAGANVLTF. CDR3 coding DNA: TGTGCCAGTAGTAAGTCGGTGATGGGGGCTGGGGCCAACGTCCTGACTTTC.